This is a list of T cell receptor beta chains from one sample in a study of OX40 agonist ivuxolimab in advanced cancers. Here immunoSEQ multiplex PCR was the method, and the copy in TCRdb shows in-frame clones only, minus some. Among tens of thousands of clones listed, approximately 87% were seen once. The sample was CD4+ or CD8+ T cells sorted from blood, taken in a trial of the OX40 agonist ivuxolimab. These receptors came from an adult with an advanced solid tumor such as melanoma, head and neck, liver or kidney cancer. The CDR3 runs from the conserved cysteine through the conserved F or W. The D gene is left open where the match is weak. Clone size, where shown, is once, few, many, or a class for clones that have expanded.

-	13	TRBV14	TRBJ1-2	-	TGTGCCAGCAGCCAAGACAGGGACTATGGCTACACCTTC	CASSQDRDYGYTF
TRBD2	16	TRBV11-2	TRBJ2-3	-	TGTGCCAGCAGCTTTATACTAGCGGGAGGGCAGGGGACGCAGTATTTT	CASSFILAGGQGTQYF
TRBD2	14	TRBV6-6	TRBJ2-1	-	TGTGCCAGCAGACAAACTCTGGTGGGAGGGGAGCAGTTCTTC	CASRQTLVGGEQFF
-	14	TRBV29-1	TRBJ2-2	once	TGCAGCGTCCCCTCGGCGTCTCACACCGGGGAGCTGTTTTTT	CSVPSASHTGELFF
-	15	TRBV7-6	TRBJ1-3	-	TGTGCCAGCAGCTTAGGTTCAGGGGTCGGAAACACCATATATTTT	CASSLGSGVGNTIYF
-	12	TRBV6-5	TRBJ1-5	-	TGTGCCAGCAGCTCTGCGAATCAGCCCCAGCATTTT	CASSSANQPQHF
-	16	TRBV27	TRBJ2-7	-	TGTGCCAGCAGTTTATTCAAGGGACGGCGTTGGGGCGAGCAGTACTTC	CASSLFKGRRWGEQYF
-	15	TRBV6-5	TRBJ1-1	-	TGTGCCAGCAGTCCCATCCCGGGCAGAAACACTGAAGCTTTCTTT	CASSPIPGRNTEAFF
-	14	TRBV5-1	TRBJ1-5	-	TGCGCCAGCAGCCCCCGGGGGGGCAATCAGCCCCAGCATTTT	CASSPRGGNQPQHF
TRBD2	11	TRBV6-5	TRBJ2-1	-	TGTGCCAGCAGTAACCGACTAGCGCAGTTCTTC	CASSNRLAQFF
TRBD2	14	TRBV11-3	TRBJ2-7	few	TGTGCCAGCAGCTCTAGCGGGAGTAACTACGAGCAGTACTTC	CASSSSGSNYEQYF
TRBD2	13	TRBV10-3	TRBJ2-7	-	TGTGCCATCACCGGGACTAGCGGAGGCGAGCAGTACTTC	CAITGTSGGEQYF
TRBD1	13	TRBV6-9	TRBJ1-2	-	TGTGCCAGCAGTTCGACAGGGCCCTATGGCTACACCTTC	CASSSTGPYGYTF
-	17	TRBV5-5	TRBJ1-2	-	TGTGCCAGCAGCCCGAGATCTCGGGGGCCTGCTAACTATGGCTACACCTTC	CASSPRSRGPANYGYTF
TRBD2	15	TRBV18	TRBJ2-7	-	TGTGCCAGCTCACGACTAGCGGGAGGTTCCTACGAGCAGTACTTC	CASSRLAGGSYEQYF
-	18	TRBV28	TRBJ1-5	-	TGTGCCAGCAGCCCAAGTTTAGGTTTGGGTAGCCTCAATCAGCCCCAGCATTTT	CASSPSLGLGSLNQPQHF
TRBD1	13	TRBV11-2	TRBJ1-1	once	TGTGCCAGCACGGGACAGGGTAACACTGAAGCTTTCTTT	CASTGQGNTEAFF
-	12	TRBV29-1	TRBJ2-5	-	TGCAGCTCCGGACACGGCCCAAAGACCCAGTACTTC	CSSGHGPKTQYF
TRBD1	15	TRBV18	TRBJ2-7	-	TGTGCCAGCTCTCGAACCGGGACAGGGATCTACGAGCAGTACTTC	CASSRTGTGIYEQYF
TRBD1	13	TRBV28	TRBJ2-7	-	TGTGCCAGCAGATGGGACAGATCCTACGAGCAGTACTTC	CASRWDRSYEQYF
TRBD1	14	TRBV28	TRBJ2-5	-	TGTGCCAGCAGTTTGCCAGGGGGCGATGAGACCCAGTACTTC	CASSLPGGDETQYF
-	14	TRBV5-4	TRBJ1-1	-	TGTGCCAGCAGCTTCGAGGGGGGGAGCACTGAAGCTTTCTTT	CASSFEGGSTEAFF
-	13	TRBV7-2	TRBJ2-3	-	TGTGCCAGCAGCTTCGATCAGGGAGATACGCAGTATTTT	CASSFDQGDTQYF
TRBD2	17	TRBV7-2	TRBJ2-1	few	TGTGCCAGCAGCCGCATCGTCACTAGCGGGAGTTACAATGAGCAGTTCTTC	CASSRIVTSGSYNEQFF
-	13	TRBV5-8	TRBJ1-1	-	TGTGCCAGCACCGCCCCAGGGTCCACTGAAGCTTTCTTT	CASTAPGSTEAFF
TRBD2	16	TRBV6-1	TRBJ2-2	-	TGTGCCAGCAGTGAAGCTAGCGGGATTAACACCGGGGAGCTGTTTTTT	CASSEASGINTGELFF
TRBD2	14	TRBV28	TRBJ2-7	-	TGTGCCAGCACTCGGGCCTCCAGGACTAGCGAGCAGTACTTC	CASTRASRTSEQYF
-	13	TRBV28	TRBJ1-2	-	TGTGCCAGCAGGCTCAAGGGGCTCTATGGCTACACCTTC	CASRLKGLYGYTF
-	13	TRBV5-1	TRBJ2-5	once	TGCGCCAGCAGCACACCATTCCAAGAGACCCAGTACTTC	CASSTPFQETQYF
-	13	TRBV7-6	TRBJ2-1	few	TGTGCCAGCAGCTTCCCTTCCTACAATGAGCAGTTCTTC	CASSFPSYNEQFF
-	17	TRBV11-2	TRBJ2-1	-	TGTGCCAGCAGCCCCTTCTCCCCAGCGGGTACCTACAATGAGCAGTTCTTC	CASSPFSPAGTYNEQFF
TRBD2	14	TRBV9	TRBJ2-3	-	TGTGCCAGCAGCGTCGAGAGACTAGCCCCTACGCAGTATTTT	CASSVERLAPTQYF
-	14	TRBV18	TRBJ1-2	-	TGTGCCAGCTCACGCAACCAGGATTTCTATGGCTACACCTTC	CASSRNQDFYGYTF
TRBD1	15	TRBV6-1	TRBJ2-1	-	TGTGCCAGCAGTGACATGGGACAGCCGAAACCCGAGCAGTTCTTC	CASSDMGQPKPEQFF
-	14	TRBV6-5	TRBJ1-5	-	TGTGCCAGCAGGGCCGATTGGGGAGGGAAACCCCAGCATTTT	CASRADWGGKPQHF
-	13	TRBV18	TRBJ1-1	-	TGTGCCAGCTCACCAGGGGGTATCGCTGAAGCTTTCTTT	CASSPGGIAEAFF
-	11	TRBV4-3	TRBJ2-7	-	TGCGCCAGCAGCCAGGGTCACGAGCAGTACTTC	CASSQGHEQYF
TRBD1	14	TRBV9	TRBJ2-7	-	TGTGCCAGCAGCGGAGCCGGGACAGGCTACGAGCAGTACTTC	CASSGAGTGYEQYF
-	15	TRBV5-6	TRBJ2-7	-	TGTGCCAGCAGCTTACCAGGGACGACCGGGTTCCGAGGGTACTTC	CASSLPGTTGFRGYF
-	14	TRBV29-1	TRBJ1-2	-	TGCAGCGTTGATGGGGAAGGAGGGAGGGATGGCTACACCTTC	CSVDGEGGRDGYTF